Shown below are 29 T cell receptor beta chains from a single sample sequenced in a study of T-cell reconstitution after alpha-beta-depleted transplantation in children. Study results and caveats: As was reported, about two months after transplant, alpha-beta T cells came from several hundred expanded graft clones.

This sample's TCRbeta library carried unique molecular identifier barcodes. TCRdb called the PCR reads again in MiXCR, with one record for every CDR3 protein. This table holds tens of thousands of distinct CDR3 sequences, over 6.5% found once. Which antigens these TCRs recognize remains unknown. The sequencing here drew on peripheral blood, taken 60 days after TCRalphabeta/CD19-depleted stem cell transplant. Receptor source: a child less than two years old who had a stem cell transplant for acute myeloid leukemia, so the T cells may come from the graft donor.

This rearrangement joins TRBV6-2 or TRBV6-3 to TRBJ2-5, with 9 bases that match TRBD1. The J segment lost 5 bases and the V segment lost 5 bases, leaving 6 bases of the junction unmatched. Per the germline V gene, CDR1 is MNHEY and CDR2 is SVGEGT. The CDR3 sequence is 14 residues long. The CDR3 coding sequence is TGTGCCAGCAGTGGATCGACAGGGGGGGAGACCCAGTACTTC. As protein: CASSGSTGGETQYF.

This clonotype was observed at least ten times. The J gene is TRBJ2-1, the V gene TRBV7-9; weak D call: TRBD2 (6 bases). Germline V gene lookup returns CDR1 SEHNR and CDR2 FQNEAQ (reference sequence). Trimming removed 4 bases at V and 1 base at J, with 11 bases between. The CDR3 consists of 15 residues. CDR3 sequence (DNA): TGTGCCAGCAGCTCGCGACTAGGTTCCTACAATGAGCAGTTCTTC. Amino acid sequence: CASSSRLGSYNEQFF.

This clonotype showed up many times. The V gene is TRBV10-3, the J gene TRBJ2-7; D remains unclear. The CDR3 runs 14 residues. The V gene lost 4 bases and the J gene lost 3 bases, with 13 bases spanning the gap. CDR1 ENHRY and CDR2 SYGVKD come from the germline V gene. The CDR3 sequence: CAISGLEYNYEQYF. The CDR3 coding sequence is TGTGCCATCAGTGGATTGGAGTACAACTACGAGCAGTACTTC.

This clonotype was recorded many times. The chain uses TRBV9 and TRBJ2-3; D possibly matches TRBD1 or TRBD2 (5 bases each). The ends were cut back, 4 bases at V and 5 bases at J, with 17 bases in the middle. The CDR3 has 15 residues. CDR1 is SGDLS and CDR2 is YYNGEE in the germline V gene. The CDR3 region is CASSPKEGPLDTQYF. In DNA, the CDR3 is TGTGCCAGCAGCCCCAAAGAGGGGCCTCTAGATACGCAGTATTTT.

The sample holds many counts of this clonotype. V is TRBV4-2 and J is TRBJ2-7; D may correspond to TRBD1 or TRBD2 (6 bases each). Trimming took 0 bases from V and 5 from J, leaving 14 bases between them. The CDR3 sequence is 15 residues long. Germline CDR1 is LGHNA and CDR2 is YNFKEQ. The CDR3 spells CASSQEGGRPHEQYF. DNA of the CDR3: TGTGCCAGCAGCCAAGAAGGGGGGAGGCCCCACGAGCAGTACTTC.

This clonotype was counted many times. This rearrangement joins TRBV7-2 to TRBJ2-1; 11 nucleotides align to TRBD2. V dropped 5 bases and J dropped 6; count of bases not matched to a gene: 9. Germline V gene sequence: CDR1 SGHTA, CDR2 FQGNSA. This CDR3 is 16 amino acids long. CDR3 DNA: TGTGCCAGCAGCGCCGGACTAGCGGGTCCGGGCAATGAGCAGTTCTTC. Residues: CASSAGLAGPGNEQFF.

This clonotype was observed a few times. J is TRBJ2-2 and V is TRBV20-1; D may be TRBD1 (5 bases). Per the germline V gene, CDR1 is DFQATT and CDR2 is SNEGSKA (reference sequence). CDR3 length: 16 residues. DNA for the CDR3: TGCTGCTCTAGAGATAGAAGGACACACAACACCGGGGAGCTGTTTTTT. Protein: CCSRDRRTHNTGELFF.

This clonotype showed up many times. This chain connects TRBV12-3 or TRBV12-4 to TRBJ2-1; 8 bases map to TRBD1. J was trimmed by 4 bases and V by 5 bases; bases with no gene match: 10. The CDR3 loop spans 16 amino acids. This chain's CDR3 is CASSATGGGLYNEQFF. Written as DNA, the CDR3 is TGTGCCAGCAGTGCCACAGGGGGAGGTCTTTACAATGAGCAGTTCTTC.

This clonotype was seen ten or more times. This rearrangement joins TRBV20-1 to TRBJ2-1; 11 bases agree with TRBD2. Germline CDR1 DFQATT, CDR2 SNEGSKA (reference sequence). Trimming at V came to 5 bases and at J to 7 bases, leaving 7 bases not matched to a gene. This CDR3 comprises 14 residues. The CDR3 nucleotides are TGCAGTGCTTTTAGCGGGAGGGCCAAAAATGAGCAGTTCTTC. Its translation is CSAFSGRAKNEQFF.

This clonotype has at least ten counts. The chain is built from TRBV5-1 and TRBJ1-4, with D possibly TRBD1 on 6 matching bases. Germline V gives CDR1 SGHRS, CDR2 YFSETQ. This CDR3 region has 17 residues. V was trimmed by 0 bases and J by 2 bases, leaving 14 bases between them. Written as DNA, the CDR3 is TGCGCCAGCAGCTTGGGGCCCACAGGGCGGACTAATGAAAAACTGTTTTTT. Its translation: CASSLGPTGRTNEKLFF.

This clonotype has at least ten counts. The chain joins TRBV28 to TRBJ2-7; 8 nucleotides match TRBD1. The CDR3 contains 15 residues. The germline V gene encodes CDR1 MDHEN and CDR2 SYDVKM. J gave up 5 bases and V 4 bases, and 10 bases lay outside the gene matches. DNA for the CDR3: TGTGCCAGCAGTTACCGGGGACAGGTTCCCCACGAGCAGTACTTC. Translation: CASSYRGQVPHEQYF.

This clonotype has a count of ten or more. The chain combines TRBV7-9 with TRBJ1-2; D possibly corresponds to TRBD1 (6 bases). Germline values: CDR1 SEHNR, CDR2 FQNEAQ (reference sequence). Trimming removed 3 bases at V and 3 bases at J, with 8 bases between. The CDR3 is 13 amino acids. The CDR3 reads CASSFQGYYGYTF. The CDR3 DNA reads TGTGCCAGCAGCTTCCAGGGGTACTATGGCTACACCTTC.

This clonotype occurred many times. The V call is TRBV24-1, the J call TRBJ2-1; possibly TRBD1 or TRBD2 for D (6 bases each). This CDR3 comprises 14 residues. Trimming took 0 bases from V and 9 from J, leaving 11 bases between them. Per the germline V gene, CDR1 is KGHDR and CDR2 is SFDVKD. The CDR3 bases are TGTGCCACCAGTGATTTGCAAGGGGGGAGTGAGCAGTTCTTC. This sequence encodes CATSDLQGGSEQFF.

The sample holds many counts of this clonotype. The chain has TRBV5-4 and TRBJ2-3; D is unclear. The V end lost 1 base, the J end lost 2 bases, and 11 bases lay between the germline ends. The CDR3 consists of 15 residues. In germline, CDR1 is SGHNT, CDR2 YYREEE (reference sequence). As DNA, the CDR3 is TGTGCCAGCAGCTTGAATTGGGTAAACACAGATACGCAGTATTTT. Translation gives CASSLNWVNTDTQYF.

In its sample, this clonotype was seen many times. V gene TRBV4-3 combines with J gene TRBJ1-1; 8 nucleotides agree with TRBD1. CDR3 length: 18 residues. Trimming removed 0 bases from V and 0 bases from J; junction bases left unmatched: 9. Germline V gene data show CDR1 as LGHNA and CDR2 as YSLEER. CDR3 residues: CASSQELFWTGMNTEAFF. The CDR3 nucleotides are TGCGCCAGCAGCCAAGAGTTGTTTTGGACAGGGATGAACACTGAAGCTTTCTTT.

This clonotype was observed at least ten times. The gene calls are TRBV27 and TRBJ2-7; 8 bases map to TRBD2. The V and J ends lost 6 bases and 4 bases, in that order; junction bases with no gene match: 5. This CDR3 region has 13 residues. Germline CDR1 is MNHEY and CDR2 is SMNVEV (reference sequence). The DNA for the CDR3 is TGTGCCAGCAGCGGGGGGGCCAGGTACGAGCAGTACTTC. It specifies CASSGGARYEQYF.

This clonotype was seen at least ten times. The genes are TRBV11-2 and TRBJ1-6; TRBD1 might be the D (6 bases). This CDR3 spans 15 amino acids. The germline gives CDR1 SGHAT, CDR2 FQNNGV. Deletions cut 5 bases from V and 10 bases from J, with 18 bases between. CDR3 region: CASSPGVGAGSPLHF. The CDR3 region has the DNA TGTGCCAGCAGCCCAGGGGTCGGGGCAGGGTCACCCCTCCACTTT.

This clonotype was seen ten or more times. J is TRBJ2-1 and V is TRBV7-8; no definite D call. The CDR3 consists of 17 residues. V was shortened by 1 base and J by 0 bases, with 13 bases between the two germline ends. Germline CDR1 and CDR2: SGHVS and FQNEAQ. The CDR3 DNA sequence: TGTGCCAGCAGCTTAGGACTGTTTTCGAGCTCCTACAATGAGCAGTTCTTC. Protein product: CASSLGLFSSSYNEQFF.

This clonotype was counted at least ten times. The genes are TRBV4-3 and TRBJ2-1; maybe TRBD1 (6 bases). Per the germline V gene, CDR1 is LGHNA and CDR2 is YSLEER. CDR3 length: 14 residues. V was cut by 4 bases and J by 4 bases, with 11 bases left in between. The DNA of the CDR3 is TGCGCCAGCAGCCCCGGGACATTTTACAATGAGCAGTTCTTC. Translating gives CASSPGTFYNEQFF.

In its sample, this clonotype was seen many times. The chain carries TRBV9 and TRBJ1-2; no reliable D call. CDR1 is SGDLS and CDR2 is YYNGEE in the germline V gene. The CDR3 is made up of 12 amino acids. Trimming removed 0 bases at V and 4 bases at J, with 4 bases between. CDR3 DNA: TGTGCCAGCAGCGTAGGGTCCTATGGCTACACCTTC. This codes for CASSVGSYGYTF.

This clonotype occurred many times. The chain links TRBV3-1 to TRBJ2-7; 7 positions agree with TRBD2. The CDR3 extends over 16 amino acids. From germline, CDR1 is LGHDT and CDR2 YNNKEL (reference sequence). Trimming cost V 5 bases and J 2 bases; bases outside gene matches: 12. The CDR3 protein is CASSSILGTNTYEQYF. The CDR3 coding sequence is TGTGCCAGCAGCTCAATACTCGGGACTAACACCTACGAGCAGTACTTC.

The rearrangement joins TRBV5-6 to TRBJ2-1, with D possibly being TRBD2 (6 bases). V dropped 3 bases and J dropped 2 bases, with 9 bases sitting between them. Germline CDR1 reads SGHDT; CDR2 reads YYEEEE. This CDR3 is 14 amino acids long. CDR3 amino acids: CASSSGRTYNEQFF. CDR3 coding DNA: TGTGCCAGCAGCTCGGGGAGGACCTACAATGAGCAGTTCTTC.

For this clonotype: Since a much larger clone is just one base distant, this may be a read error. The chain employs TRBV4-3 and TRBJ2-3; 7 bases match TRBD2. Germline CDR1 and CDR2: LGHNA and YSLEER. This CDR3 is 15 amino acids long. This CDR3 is CASSQARGYTDAQYF. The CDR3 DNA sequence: TGCGCCAGCAGCCAAGCGCGGGGGTACACAGATGCGCAGTATTTT.

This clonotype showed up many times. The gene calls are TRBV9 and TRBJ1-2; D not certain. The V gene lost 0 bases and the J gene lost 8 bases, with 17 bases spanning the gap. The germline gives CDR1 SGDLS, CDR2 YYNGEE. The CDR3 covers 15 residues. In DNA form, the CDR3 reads TGTGCCAGCAGCGTAGCTACGTCCACTCTAGAAGGCTACACCTTC. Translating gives CASSVATSTLEGYTF.

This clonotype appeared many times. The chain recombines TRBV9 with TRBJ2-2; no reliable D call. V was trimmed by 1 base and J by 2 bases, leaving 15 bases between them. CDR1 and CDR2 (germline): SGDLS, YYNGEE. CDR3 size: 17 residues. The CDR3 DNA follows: TGTGCCAGCAGCGTAAGCCGAATTGGAGTTAACACCGGGGAGCTGTTTTTT. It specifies CASSVSRIGVNTGELFF.

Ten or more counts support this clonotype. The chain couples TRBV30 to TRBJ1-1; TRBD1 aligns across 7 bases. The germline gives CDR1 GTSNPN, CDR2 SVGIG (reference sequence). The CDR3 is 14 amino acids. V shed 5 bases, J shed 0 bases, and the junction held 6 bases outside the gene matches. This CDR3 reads CAWDYRGMNTEAFF. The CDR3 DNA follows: TGTGCCTGGGATTACAGGGGCATGAACACTGAAGCTTTCTTT.

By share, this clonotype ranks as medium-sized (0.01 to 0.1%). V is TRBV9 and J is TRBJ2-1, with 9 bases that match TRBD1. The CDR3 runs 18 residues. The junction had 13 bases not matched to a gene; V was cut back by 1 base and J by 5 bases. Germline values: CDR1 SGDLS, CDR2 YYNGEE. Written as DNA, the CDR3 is TGTGCCAGCAGCGTAAGCAGGGAGGGACAGGGTCCCAACAATGAGCAGTTCTTC. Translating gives CASSVSREGQGPNNEQFF.

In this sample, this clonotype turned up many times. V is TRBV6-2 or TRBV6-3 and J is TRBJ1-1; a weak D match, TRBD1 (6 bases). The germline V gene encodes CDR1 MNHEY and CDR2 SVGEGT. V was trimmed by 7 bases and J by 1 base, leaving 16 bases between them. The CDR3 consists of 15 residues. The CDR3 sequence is CASKPGHSTNTEAFF. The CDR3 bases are TGTGCCAGCAAACCGGGACACTCTACGAACACTGAAGCTTTCTTT.

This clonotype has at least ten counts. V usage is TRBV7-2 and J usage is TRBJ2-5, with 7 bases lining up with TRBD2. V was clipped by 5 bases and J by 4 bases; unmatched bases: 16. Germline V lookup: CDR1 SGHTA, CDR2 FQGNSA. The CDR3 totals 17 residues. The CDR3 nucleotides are TGTGCCAGCAGCCTCCTTGGGGGAGCGGGACCTAGAGAGACCCAGTACTTC. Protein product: CASSLLGGAGPRETQYF.